This T cell receptor (beta chain) was identified in a study of cytomegalovirus exposure and HLA in healthy donors. Study-wide results and limits: The likely origin of a cluster of highly shared sequence variants was a sequencing artifact.

Note on this clone: What it binds is not known. Other DNA sequences from this sample encode an identical CDR3 as well.

The primer mix had 60 Vbeta and 13 Jbeta primers. TCRdb keeps only in-frame clones here, not all; method: immunoSEQ multiplex PCR. This sample has approximately 260,000 clones, with about 90% found just once. The TCR comes from a girl aged 2-10 years in good health and CMV-seronegative. Sequencing was done on a sample of PBMCs.

CDR3 protein: CASARRVNTGELFF. The CDR3 coding sequence is TGTGCTAGCGCCCGGAGGGTAAACACCGGGGAGCTGTTTTTT. The chain is built from TRBV9 and TRBJ2-2, with D perhaps TRBD2 (6 bases). CDR3 length: 14 residues. The germline V gene encodes CDR1 SGDLS and CDR2 YYNGEE. The variable domain in full, with the rest retrieved from reference TRBV9 and TRBJ2-2, is DSGVTQTPKHLITATGQRVTLRCSPRSGDLSVYWYQQSLDQGLQFLIQYYNGEERAKGNILERFSAQQFPDLHSELNLSSLELGDSALYFCASARRVNTGELFFGEGSRLTVL.